This T cell receptor beta chain was profiled in a study of T cells in women clearing cervical HPV infection. Study-level information: Control women cleared a single incident HPV16 infection within 12 months.

Germline V gene lookup returns CDR1 SGHVS and CDR2 FNYEAQ. There are 13 residues in the CDR3. Deletions cut 5 bases from V and 4 bases from J, with 12 bases between. Regarding this clone: Read coverage stops 3 residues before the CDR3 terminus; the germline J gene supplies the remainder.

Using immunoSEQ multiplex PCR, the repertoire was profiled, and TCRdb retains in-frame clones only, with some absent. Its listing shows fewer than 25,000 clones. The chain has TRBV7-6 and TRBJ2-7, with D tentatively TRBD1 (6 bases). The sequence came from a woman aged 18 to 75 with a cervical HPV16 infection that either progressed to CIN3+ or cleared (not recorded which). Sequenced material: blood buffy coat. CDR3 DNA (partial): TGTGCCAGCAGCATCAACAGGGCTTACGAG. Its protein is CASSINRAYE. The whole CDR3 reads CASSINRAYEQYF.